This passage covers 21 T cell receptor beta chains from one sample sequenced in a study of persistence of HIV-infected CD4 T cells. This was the immunoSEQ version 4 assay in survey mode. Assay: immunoSEQ multiplex PCR; the TCRdb copy retains only in-frame clones and omits some. In the table there are 37,000 or so clones, about nine tenths of which are singletons. These TCRs are of unknown antigen specificity. Nonspecific anti-CD3/anti-CD28 bead stimulation represents the broad CD4+ T cell repertoire. CD4+ T cells upregulating both CD40 ligand and CD69 were sorted as responding cells. Sequenced material: CD4+ T cells sorted from PBMCs after roughly 18-hour stimulation, taken from a patient who received antiretroviral therapy. These receptors were collected from an adult man with HIV who was CMV-seropositive.

CDR3 bases: TGTGCCATCAGTGGTTTCCGGGAGAAAACCGGGGAGCTGTTTTTT. Translation: CAISGFREKTGELFF. V and J are TRBV10-3 and TRBJ2-2; TRBD2 is a possible D gene (6 bases). Trimming took off 4 bases at V and 5 bases at J, with 14 bases between the two ends. Germline V gene lookup returns CDR1 ENHRY and CDR2 SYGVKD. The CDR3 runs 15 residues.

V is TRBV11-3 and J is TRBJ2-3; D gene uncertain. Germline V gene sequence: CDR1 SGHNT, CDR2 YENEEA. V was shortened by 0 bases and J by 7 bases, with 14 bases between the two germline ends. The CDR3 length is 15 residues. This CDR3 is CASSLEAEPTHTQYF. CDR3 in DNA: TGTGCCAGCAGCTTAGAGGCGGAACCCACCCATACGCAGTATTTT.

The chain couples TRBV10-3 to TRBJ2-7; 9 bases agree with TRBD1. J gave up 3 bases and V 7 bases, and 16 bases lay outside the gene matches. Germline V CDR1 and CDR2: ENHRY, SYGVKD. This CDR3 has 17 amino acids. This CDR3 reads CAINPETTGTGNYEQYF. CDR3 DNA sequence: TGTGCCATCAATCCGGAAACGACCGGGACAGGGAACTACGAGCAGTACTTC.

The CDR3 nucleotides are TGCAGTGGGGCGAGCTACAATGAGCAGTTCTTC. The encoded protein is CSGASYNEQFF. The chain is built from TRBV20-1 and TRBJ2-1; D gene unclear. The V gene lost 7 bases and the J gene lost 3 bases, with 7 bases spanning the gap. Germline V gene lookup returns CDR1 DFQATT and CDR2 SNEGSKA (reference sequence). The CDR3 sequence is 11 residues long.

This clone was counted once. J is TRBJ2-3 and V is TRBV27; D uncertain. CDR1 MNHEY and CDR2 SMNVEV come from the germline V gene (reference sequence). This CDR3 has 14 residues. The V gene lost 2 bases and the J gene lost 7 bases, with 13 bases spanning the gap. CDR3 nucleotide sequence: TGTGCCAGCAGTTTAGGCTCGTTGTTGCATACGCAGTATTTT. Amino acids: CASSLGSLLHTQYF.

The V gene is TRBV6-6, the J gene TRBJ2-7; 12 nucleotides align to TRBD2. Looked up from germline, CDR1 is MNHNY and CDR2 is SVGAGI (reference sequence). V shed 7 bases, J shed 1 base, and the junction held 2 bases outside the gene matches. The CDR3 runs 14 residues. The CDR3 reads CASTTSGGSYEQYF. The DNA for the CDR3 is TGTGCCAGCACGACTAGCGGGGGATCCTACGAGCAGTACTTC.

The chain is built from TRBV29-1 and TRBJ1-3, with D uncertain. Germline CDR1 reads SQVTM; CDR2 reads ANQGSEA. Trimming left V 5 bases short and J 0 bases short, with 5 bases between. The CDR3 loop spans 12 amino acids. The CDR3 DNA is TGCAGCGTTCAAAGCTCTGGAAACACCATATATTTT. Its translation is CSVQSSGNTIYF.

The V gene is TRBV6-6, the J gene TRBJ1-4; D is uncertain. CDR3 length equals 15 residues. The germline V gene encodes CDR1 MNHNY and CDR2 SVGAGI (reference sequence). Trimming took off 0 bases at V and 0 bases at J, with 5 bases between the two ends. CDR3 sequence: CASSYSGTTNEKLFF. The CDR3 nucleotides read TGTGCCAGCAGTTACTCAGGGACAACTAATGAAAAACTGTTTTTT.

CDR3 sequence: CAWSSNRVRQPQHF. The CDR3 region has the DNA TGTGCCTGGAGTTCGAACAGGGTACGGCAGCCCCAGCATTTT. The chain recombines TRBV30 with TRBJ1-5, with D maybe TRBD1 (6 bases). The germline CDR1 and CDR2 sequences are GTSNPN and SVGIG (reference sequence). This CDR3 is built from 14 residues. Trimming pared 2 bases from V and 7 bases from J, leaving 15 bases between. The variable domain in full, completed from reference TRBV30 and TRBJ1-5, reads SQTIHQWPATLVQPVGSPLSLECTVEGTSNPNLYWYRQAAGRGLQLLFYSVGIGQISSEVPQNLSASRPQDRQFILSSKKLLLSDSGFYLCAWSSNRVRQPQHFGDGTRLSIL.

This clone appeared a single time. This chain joins TRBV7-2 and TRBJ2-7; TRBD2 matches at 13 bases. V shed 6 bases, J shed 4 bases, and the junction held 9 bases outside the gene matches. There are 16 residues in the CDR3. Looked up from germline, CDR1 is SGHTA and CDR2 is FQGNSA. This chain's CDR3 is CASSSRGTSGTYEQYF. The CDR3 DNA reads as TGTGCCAGCAGTTCCCGGGGGACTAGCGGGACGTACGAGCAGTACTTC.

The chain uses TRBV5-1 and TRBJ2-7, with a possible D match to TRBD2 (5 bases). Trimming shortened V by 0 bases and J by 0 bases, and 7 bases separated the two germline ends. Germline V gene sequence: CDR1 SGHRS, CDR2 YFSETQ. This CDR3 region has 14 residues. This chain's CDR3 is CASSLGGSSYEQYF. CDR3 sequence (DNA): TGCGCCAGCAGCTTGGGAGGGAGCTCCTACGAGCAGTACTTC.

The chain combines TRBV5-8 with TRBJ1-2; TRBD1 is a possible D gene (6 bases). Germline CDR1 and CDR2: SGHTS and YDEGEE. The V and J ends lost 4 bases and 2 bases respectively, with 15 bases between them. This CDR3 has 15 amino acids. CDR3 protein: CASSLTLTGNYGYTF. The CDR3 bases are TGTGCCAGCAGCCTCACTTTGACAGGAAACTATGGCTACACCTTC.

The chain joins TRBV27 to TRBJ1-6; 8 bases match TRBD1. The CDR3 runs 17 residues. V lost 5 bases to trimming and J lost 8 bases; unmatched junction nucleotides: 14. Looked up from germline, CDR1 is MNHEY and CDR2 is SMNVEV (reference sequence). The CDR3: CASSDRGRGVRDSPLHF. CDR3 nucleotide sequence: TGTGCCAGCAGTGACAGGGGCAGGGGGGTTCGCGATTCACCCCTCCACTTT.

In DNA, the CDR3 is TGTGCCAGCAGCCGAGAGGGATATGGCTACACCTTC. It codes for CASSREGYGYTF. V and J are TRBV6-1 and TRBJ1-2; no clear D. Per the germline V gene, CDR1 is MNHNS and CDR2 is SASEGT. V was shortened by 6 bases and J by 5 bases, with 10 bases between the two germline ends. The CDR3 length is 12 residues.

This clone has only one observation. The rearrangement joins TRBV27 to TRBJ1-4; D possibly corresponds to TRBD1 (6 bases). The CDR3 length is 15 residues. Germline V CDR1 and CDR2: MNHEY, SMNVEV (reference sequence). V lost 0 bases and J lost 5, with 10 bases in between. CDR3 protein: CASSLSQGRNEKLFF. The CDR3 DNA is TGTGCCAGCAGTTTATCACAGGGCCGCAATGAAAAACTGTTTTTT.

V gene TRBV10-3 combines with J gene TRBJ1-5; 11 nucleotides align to TRBD1. Germline-derived CDR1 and CDR2 are ENHRY and SYGVKD. V was clipped by 6 bases and J by 6 bases; unmatched bases: 4. The CDR3 totals 14 residues. The CDR3 DNA follows: TGTGCCATCAGCAGGACAGGGGGCCGTCAGCCCCAGCATTTT. It is translated as CAISRTGGRQPQHF.

The rearrangement links TRBV6-2 or TRBV6-3 to TRBJ1-5; TRBD1 agrees at 10 bases. This CDR3 spans 16 amino acids. The trim removed 6 bases at V and 4 bases at J, leaving 9 bases unmatched. From germline, CDR1 is MNHEY and CDR2 SVGEGT. The CDR3 is CASSPGQGVRNQPQHF. Here the CDR3 DNA reads TGTGCCAGCAGCCCCGGACAGGGGGTAAGAAATCAGCCCCAGCATTTT.

This rearrangement joins TRBV14 to TRBJ1-2; weak D call: TRBD1 (5 bases). V lost 1 base and J lost 4, with 13 bases in between. Germline V gene sequence: CDR1 SGHDN, CDR2 FVKESK. There are 15 residues in the CDR3. CDR3: CASSQGRDLGYGYTF. The CDR3, as DNA: TGTGCCAGCAGCCAAGGTCGGGACCTCGGCTATGGCTACACCTTC.

In nucleotides, the CDR3 is TGTGCCAGCAGCGCACAGGGGGCGCCGGGGCAGCCCCAGCATTTT. As protein: CASSAQGAPGQPQHF. The chain is built from TRBV7-9 and TRBJ1-5; TRBD1 aligns across 9 bases. CDR3 length: 15 amino acids. Germline CDR1 is SEHNR and CDR2 is FQNEAQ (reference sequence). J gave up 7 bases and V 5 bases, and 9 bases lay outside the gene matches.

The chain links TRBV15 to TRBJ1-2; D might be TRBD1 (5 bases). V was trimmed by 0 bases and J by 8 bases, leaving 19 bases between them. The germline gives CDR1 LNHNV, CDR2 YYDKDF (reference sequence). The CDR3 has 16 residues. CDR3 protein: CATSRDKGRVLRGYTF. For the CDR3, the DNA is TGTGCCACCAGCAGAGATAAGGGCAGGGTCCTCCGCGGCTACACCTTC.

The V and J genes are TRBV6-5 and TRBJ2-3; D is perhaps TRBD1 or TRBD2 (5 bases each). Germline CDR1 MNHEY, CDR2 SVGAGI. Trimming stripped 0 bases from V and 3 bases from J, with 10 bases between. This CDR3 spans 15 amino acids. The CDR3 region has the DNA TGTGCCAGCAGTTACTCGGGGACGTATACAGATACGCAGTATTTT. It specifies CASSYSGTYTDTQYF.